What follows are 21 T cell receptor beta chains derived from one specimen sequenced in a study of cytomegalovirus exposure and HLA in healthy donors. 13 Jbeta primers and 60 Vbeta primers were used for the PCR. The data were produced by immunoSEQ multiplex PCR, yet TCRdb's version contains in-frame clones alone and is incomplete. The data hold hundreds of thousands of clones, with approximately 83% observed a single time. Sequencing input: PBMCs. The receptors derive from a girl under 18 in good health and CMV-seronegative.

The V and J genes are TRBV19 and TRBJ2-3; 9 positions match TRBD2. V dropped 3 bases and J dropped 1; count of bases not matched to a gene: 2. Looked up from germline, CDR1 is LNHDA and CDR2 is SQIVND (reference sequence). This CDR3 has 15 residues. The CDR3 DNA is TGTGCCAGTAGTATCGTAGCGGGAGGCACAGATACGCAGTATTTT. Translation: CASSIVAGGTDTQYF.

This chain uses TRBV28 with TRBJ1-1; TRBD1 matches at 7 bases. V lost 6 bases, J lost 5 bases, and 12 bases stayed unmatched. This CDR3 comprises 15 residues. Looked up from germline, CDR1 is MDHEN and CDR2 is SYDVKM. Written as DNA, the CDR3 is TGTGCCAGCAGGGCCATTGACAGGGTAAATACTGAAGCTTTCTTT. Translation: CASRAIDRVNTEAFF.

The chain links TRBV7-2 to TRBJ1-2, with 7 bases aligning to TRBD1. Trimming cost V 4 bases and J 5 bases; bases outside gene matches: 7. The CDR3 contains 14 residues. Germline CDR1 is SGHTA and CDR2 is FQGNSA. CDR3 in DNA: TGTGCCAGCAGCTCCCAGAGGACAGGATATGGCTACACCTTC. It is translated as CASSSQRTGYGYTF.

The chain carries TRBV7-9 and TRBJ1-2; D not certain. Trimming shortened V by 6 bases and J by 8 bases, and 10 bases separated the two germline ends. The CDR3 is made up of 11 amino acids. The germline CDR1 and CDR2 sequences are SEHNR and FQNEAQ (reference sequence). CDR3 bases: TGTGCCAGCAGAGCGGAGAGCGGCTACACCTTC. It specifies CASRAESGYTF.

The V gene is TRBV5-1, the J gene TRBJ1-1, with D perhaps TRBD1 (6 bases). Germline values: CDR1 SGHRS, CDR2 YFSETQ. V lost 4 bases, J lost 5 bases, and 12 bases lay in between. The CDR3 consists of 13 residues. The DNA for the CDR3 is TGCGCCAGCAGCCGTGAAACAGGGACTGAAGCTTTCTTT. It codes for CASSRETGTEAFF.

J is TRBJ2-5 and V is TRBV5-6; D is ambiguous. The J call may be mistaken, given a closer DNA end match to TRBJ2-7. CDR3 size: 11 residues. Germline V gives CDR1 SGHDT, CDR2 YYEEEE. CDR3 sequence reads: CASNLASEQYF. The CDR3 coding sequence is TGTGCCAGCAATTTAGCTAGCGAGCAGTACTTC.

This chain connects TRBV18 to TRBJ2-1; TRBD1 agrees at 8 bases. The V gene's germline CDR1 is KGHSH and CDR2 LQKENI. The CDR3 length is 18 residues. Trimming at V came to 3 bases and at J to 0 bases, leaving 10 bases not matched to a gene. CDR3 bases: TGTGCCAGCTCACCTGGAGGAGGACAGGGAGGCTCCTACAATGAGCAGTTCTTC. Translation gives CASSPGGGQGGSYNEQFF.

This chain links TRBV2 with TRBJ1-1, with 9 bases matching TRBD1. There are 18 residues in the CDR3. The germline CDR1 and CDR2 sequences are SNHLY and FYNNEI. V lost 5 bases, J lost 0 bases, and 13 bases stayed unmatched. DNA of the CDR3: TGTGCCAGCAGTAAAATCCTAGGACAGGGGACTATGAACACTGAAGCTTTCTTT. It encodes CASSKILGQGTMNTEAFF.

As to this clone: One end of the junction is discordant with germline, which a read error may explain. CDR3 amino acids: CPPGRLNTGELFF. Here the CDR3 DNA reads TGCCCCCCCGGCAGGCTAAACACCGGGGAGCTGTTTTTT. V is TRBV15 and J is TRBJ2-2; D unclear. The germline V gene encodes CDR1 LNHNV and CDR2 YYDKDF (reference sequence). The CDR3 is made up of 13 amino acids.

The gene calls are TRBV28 and TRBJ2-5; 8 nucleotides agree with TRBD2. V shed 3 bases, J shed 4 bases, and the junction held 4 bases outside the gene matches. The CDR3 is 14 amino acids. Germline V CDR1 and CDR2: MDHEN, SYDVKM. In DNA form, the CDR3 reads TGTGCCAGCAGTTTTACTAGCGGATTAGAGACCCAGTACTTC. Translating gives CASSFTSGLETQYF.

The rearrangement uses TRBV30 and TRBJ2-1, with 10 bases aligning to TRBD2. This CDR3 has 14 residues. With 5 bases clipped from V and 4 bases from J, the junction kept 5 bases outside the gene matches. Germline lookup yields CDR1 GTSNPN and CDR2 SVGIG (reference sequence). In nucleotides, the CDR3 is TGTGCCTGGGGGCTAGCGGGAGAGTACAATGAGCAGTTCTTC. Protein product: CAWGLAGEYNEQFF.

This sequence joins TRBV6-4 and TRBJ1-1; 8 nucleotides line up with TRBD1. V was pared by 6 bases and J by 10 bases, with 10 bases of the junction left unmatched. The CDR3 is 13 residues long. CDR1 MRHNA and CDR2 SNTAGT come from the germline V gene. CDR3 residues: CASRSGTGGVAFF. The CDR3 DNA reads as TGTGCCAGCAGGTCCGGGACAGGTGGGGTAGCTTTCTTT.

This clone was observed a single time. The junction departs from the called germline gene at one end, perhaps through a read error. This chain joins TRBV7-9 and TRBJ1-2; 7 positions match TRBD1. The germline V gene encodes CDR1 SEHNR and CDR2 FQNEAQ (reference sequence). This CDR3 contains 15 residues. The CDR3 is CSSSLVDRSNYGYTF. The DNA for the CDR3 is TGTTCCAGCAGCTTAGTGGACAGGTCTAACTATGGCTACACCTTC.

The chain couples TRBV7-8 to TRBJ2-6, with a possible D match to TRBD2 (5 bases). The CDR3 has 14 residues. The germline gives CDR1 SGHVS, CDR2 FQNEAQ. Trimming cost V 3 bases and J 7 bases, with 10 bases left between them. The CDR3, as DNA: TGTGCCAGCAGCTTTAGGGAGACTGCCAACGTCCTGACTTTC. Amino acids: CASSFRETANVLTF.

The V call is TRBV9, the J call TRBJ2-3; 7 bases are a match to TRBD2. CDR3 size: 15 residues. Trimming took 1 base from V and 2 from J; bases not matched to a gene: 4. The germline V gene has CDR1 SGDLS and CDR2 YYNGEE. The CDR3 sequence is CASSVNLAVTDTQYF. The DNA of the CDR3 is TGTGCCAGCAGCGTAAACCTAGCGGTCACAGATACGCAGTATTTT.

The chain uses TRBV7-9 and TRBJ1-2; 9 bases fit TRBD1. The CDR3 contains 13 residues. The V gene end was trimmed by 5 bases and the J gene end by 9 bases; junction bases not matched to a gene: 7. CDR1 is SEHNR and CDR2 is FQNEAQ in the germline V gene (reference sequence). The CDR3 spells CASSPGTGRSYTF. Here the CDR3 DNA reads TGTGCCAGCAGCCCCGGGACAGGGAGAAGCTACACCTTC.

The chain combines TRBV5-1 with TRBJ2-3; 9 nucleotides line up with TRBD1. The CDR3 is 14 residues long. V shed 2 bases and J 5 bases; nucleotides not matched to a gene: 3. Germline V lookup: CDR1 SGHRS, CDR2 YFSETQ. DNA of the CDR3: TGCGCCAGCAGCTTCCGGGACAGGGAAGATACGCAGTATTTT. Protein sequence: CASSFRDREDTQYF.

The chain carries TRBV27 and TRBJ1-2; D might be TRBD1 (6 bases). The germline gives CDR1 MNHEY, CDR2 SMNVEV (reference sequence). The germline V and J ends were trimmed by 2 bases and 3 bases, with 13 bases remaining between them. The CDR3 totals 15 residues. CDR3: CASSLAPTGHYGYTF. The DNA of the CDR3 is TGTGCCAGCAGTTTAGCCCCGACAGGACACTATGGCTACACCTTC.

The chain couples TRBV6-6 to TRBJ2-7; D may be TRBD1 (6 bases). CDR1 is MNHNY, CDR2 SVGAGI, per germline (reference sequence). CDR3 size: 13 residues. Trimming removed 7 bases from V and 3 bases from J, with 13 bases in between. CDR3 bases: TGTGCCAGCACCCGACCGGACAGCTACGAGCAGTACTTC. Translated: CASTRPDSYEQYF.

The V and J genes are TRBV6-5 and TRBJ2-2; tentatively, D is TRBD1 (5 bases). This CDR3 is built from 13 residues. The ends were cut back, 4 bases at V and 8 bases at J, with 11 bases in the middle. Germline CDR1 MNHEY, CDR2 SVGAGI. The CDR3: CASSWSTAGELFF. The DNA of the CDR3 is TGTGCCAGCAGTTGGTCGACAGCGGGGGAGCTGTTTTTT.

This clone was detected only once. The genes are TRBV14 and TRBJ1-4, with D perhaps matching TRBD1 (5 bases). Between the trimmed V and J ends, which lost 1 base and 4 bases, there was a span of 10 bases. This CDR3 spans 15 amino acids. Germline V CDR1 and CDR2: SGHDN, FVKESK. CDR3 protein: CASSQGAGYNEKLFF. DNA for the CDR3: TGTGCCAGCAGCCAAGGAGCAGGGTATAATGAAAAACTGTTTTTT.